This T cell receptor beta chain was recovered during a study of OX40 agonist ivuxolimab in advanced cancers. Repertoires were generated with immunoSEQ multiplex PCR, while TCRdb's copy carries only in-frame clones and drops some. The data show approximately 79,000 clones, over 75% seen once. The CDR3 spans 14 residues. The germline V gene has CDR1 MNHEY and CDR2 SVGAGI. Trimming removed 0 bases at V and 4 bases at J, with 7 bases between. The chain recombines TRBV6-5 with TRBJ2-1; D is uncertain. The sequence was obtained from an adult with an advanced solid tumor such as melanoma, head and neck, liver or kidney cancer. The sequences come from CD4+ or CD8+ T cells sorted from blood, collected in a trial of the OX40 agonist ivuxolimab. CDR3 residues: CASSYSVVYNEQFF. CDR3 DNA sequence: TGTGCCAGCAGTTACTCAGTGGTATACAATGAGCAGTTCTTC.